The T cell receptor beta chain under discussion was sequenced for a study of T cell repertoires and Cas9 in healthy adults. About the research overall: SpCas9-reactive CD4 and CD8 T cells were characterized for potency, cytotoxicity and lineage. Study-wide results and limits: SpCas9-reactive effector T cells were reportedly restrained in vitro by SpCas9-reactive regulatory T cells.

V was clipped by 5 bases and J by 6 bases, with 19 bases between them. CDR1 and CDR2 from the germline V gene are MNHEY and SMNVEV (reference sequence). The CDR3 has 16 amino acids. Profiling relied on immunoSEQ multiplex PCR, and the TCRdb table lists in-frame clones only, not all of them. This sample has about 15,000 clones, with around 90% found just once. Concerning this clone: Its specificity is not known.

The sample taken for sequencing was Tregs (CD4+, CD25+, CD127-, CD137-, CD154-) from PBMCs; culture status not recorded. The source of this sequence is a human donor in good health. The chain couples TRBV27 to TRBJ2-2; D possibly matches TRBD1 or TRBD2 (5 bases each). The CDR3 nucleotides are TGTGCCAGCAGTAAACGGCCGGGACCCATGCCCGGGGAGCTGTTTTTT. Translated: CASSKRPGPMPGELFF.